One and the same sample provided the 5 T cell receptor beta chains below, sequenced in a study of CD4 T cells in relation to SARS-CoV-2 and coronaviruses (dated by TCRdb to about 2021). These TCRs are of unknown antigen specificity. The method was the immunoSEQ multiplex PCR assay. Not all clones reach the TCRdb copy of this immuneACCESS table, which keeps in-frame sequences only. Checked studies attribute under half of the gap to unresolved V genes and leave the rest unexplained. The table for this sample lists about 23,000 clones; 73% of them were counted only once. The ten largest make up roughly 18% of the sample. CD4+ T cells from unexposed donors were collected before the COVID-19 pandemic (2011-2018). The EasySep CD4+ T cell isolation kit was used to isolate CD4+ T cells once the cultures had run for roughly 10 days. Sequencing used CD4+ T cells from PBMCs, cultured in vitro. These receptors came from a human donor in good health.

Concerning this clone: At one end, the junction sequence differs from germline, possibly due to a read error. The chain carries TRBV19 and TRBJ2-3; no clear D. The V gene's germline CDR1 is LNHDA and CDR2 SQIVND (reference sequence). The CDR3 contains 14 residues. CDR3 loop: CASRIGLFTDTQYF. In DNA form, the CDR3 reads TGTGCCAGTAGAATAGGGCTCTTCACAGATACGCAGTATTTT.

This clone was counted between two and nine times. The V call is TRBV3-1 (or the pseudogene TRBV3-2), the J call TRBJ1-1; D is uncertain. The CDR3 contains 14 residues. V shed 3 bases and J shed 4 bases, with 12 bases lying between them. Germline V gene data show CDR1 as LGHDT and CDR2 as YNNKEL (reference sequence). CDR3 coding DNA: TGTGCCAGCAGCCACCGCCTTCCGGGCACTGAAGCTTTCTTT. This translates into CASSHRLPGTEAFF.

The rearrangement uses TRBV12-3 or TRBV12-4 and TRBJ2-7; D is uncertain. The CDR3 length is 12 residues. V was shortened by 6 bases and J by 7 bases, with 13 bases between the two germline ends. DNA of the CDR3: TGTGCCAGCAGCCCCAGTATTCAGGAGCAGTACTTC. It translates to CASSPSIQEQYF.

This chain's CDR3 is CAWARQTYEQYF. CDR3 bases: TGTGCCTGGGCCAGACAGACCTACGAGCAGTACTTC. This sequence joins TRBV30 and TRBJ2-7, with a weak D call TRBD1 (5 bases). Trimming took off 5 bases at V and 2 bases at J, with 10 bases between the two ends. The CDR3 spans 12 residues. Germline assignment: CDR1 GTSNPN and CDR2 SVGIG (reference sequence).

The chain joins TRBV7-3 to TRBJ2-1; the match to TRBD1 covers 8 bases. Germline assignment: CDR1 SGHTA and CDR2 FQGTGA. The junction had 4 bases not matched to a gene; V was cut back by 5 bases and J by 1 base. This CDR3 contains 15 residues. The DNA for the CDR3 is TGTGCCAGCAGCAACGACAGGGGTTCCTACAATGAGCAGTTCTTC. Amino acids: CASSNDRGSYNEQFF. The whole variable domain, remainder taken from reference TRBV7-3 and TRBJ2-1, is GAGVSQTPSNKVTEKGKYVELRCDPISGHTALYWYRQSLGQGPEFLIYFQGTGAADDSGLPNDRFFAVRPEGSVSTLKIQRTERGDSAVYLCASSNDRGSYNEQFFGPGTRLTVL.